The 12 T cell receptor beta chains given below trace back to one sample, sequenced in a study of control samples from healthy donors and cancer patients. This table comes from immunoSEQ multiplex PCR, and its TCRdb copy is limited to in-frame clones, with some not included. Among tens of thousands of clones listed, 85% were seen once. Sample: blood. These TCRs come from a man aged 25 to 45 in good health.

The chain carries TRBV5-8 and TRBJ1-1, with 11 positions matching TRBD1. Germline trimming cut 4 bases from V and 4 bases from J; bases unmatched to any gene: 6. The CDR3 is 15 amino acids. Germline V gives CDR1 SGHTS, CDR2 YDEGEE. The CDR3, as DNA: TGTGCCAGCAGCCCGGACAGGGGGCGTGGCACTGAAGCTTTCTTT. This sequence encodes CASSPDRGRGTEAFF.

V is TRBV19 and J is TRBJ1-5, with D possibly TRBD1 on 5 matching bases. Deletions cut 5 bases from V and 0 bases from J, with 11 bases between. Per germline, CDR1 LNHDA and CDR2 SQIVND (reference sequence). The CDR3 spans 15 residues. The CDR3 loop is CASSRGGYSNQPQHF. DNA of the CDR3: TGTGCCAGTAGTCGGGGCGGCTATAGCAATCAGCCCCAGCATTTT.

V gene TRBV12-5 combines with J gene TRBJ1-3; D gene uncertain. This CDR3 is built from 12 residues. Germline V lookup: CDR1 LGHNT, CDR2 FRNRAP. The V and J ends lost 8 bases and 3 bases respectively, with 8 bases between them. This CDR3 is CASHWGGNTIYF. The CDR3 bases are TGTGCTAGTCATTGGGGTGGAAACACCATATATTTT.

This sequence joins TRBV5-1 and TRBJ2-1, with D perhaps matching TRBD2 (6 bases). The CDR3 contains 14 residues. Between the trimmed V and J ends, which lost 4 bases and 4 bases, there was a span of 12 bases. CDR1 SGHRS and CDR2 YFSETQ come from the germline V gene. CDR3 sequence reads: CASSGEDGYNEQFF. CDR3 bases: TGCGCCAGCAGCGGGGAGGACGGGTACAATGAGCAGTTCTTC.

This clone has a single count. CDR3 sequence: CASSPDREGAGNTIYF. The CDR3 coding sequence is TGTGCCAGTAGTCCTGACAGGGAAGGAGCTGGAAACACCATATATTTT. The genes are TRBV19 and TRBJ1-3, with TRBD1 matching over 7 bases. The junction had 9 bases not matched to a gene; V was cut back by 5 bases and J by 2 bases. Looked up from germline, CDR1 is LNHDA and CDR2 is SQIVND (reference sequence). This CDR3 has 16 amino acids.

This chain links TRBV7-9 with TRBJ2-1, with 8 bases aligning to TRBD2. CDR3 length: 16 amino acids. Germline CDR1 SEHNR, CDR2 FQNEAQ (reference sequence). J was trimmed by 4 bases and V by 2 bases; bases with no gene match: 7. The CDR3 loop is CASSLRGGGKYNEQFF. CDR3 nucleotide sequence: TGTGCCAGCAGCTTACGTGGCGGGGGGAAGTACAATGAGCAGTTCTTC. Full variable domain (rest looked up from reference TRBV7-9 and TRBJ2-1): DTGVSQNPRHKITKRGQNVTFRCDPISEHNRLYWYRQTLGQGPEFLTYFQNEAQLEKSRLLSDRFSAERPKGSFSTLEIQRTEQGDSAMYLCASSLRGGGKYNEQFFGPGTRLTVL.

This chain links TRBV11-2 with TRBJ2-5; perhaps TRBD2 as D (6 bases). From germline, CDR1 is SGHAT and CDR2 FQNNGV. The CDR3 is made up of 17 amino acids. V lost 1 base and J 5 bases, leaving 20 bases between the germline ends. The DNA for the CDR3 is TGTGCCAGCAGCTTAGGGCGGGGTCGTGCAGCCAGGGAGACCCAGTACTTC. This encodes CASSLGRGRAARETQYF.

DNA for the CDR3: TGTGCCAGTAGGCGTTCCGAGCTCATGAACACTGAAGCTTTCTTT. Amino acids: CASRRSELMNTEAFF. The V gene is TRBV19, the J gene TRBJ1-1; D is unresolved. CDR3 size: 15 residues. CDR1 is LNHDA, CDR2 SQIVND, per germline (reference sequence). V lost 6 bases, J lost 0 bases, and 14 bases lay in between.

This chain connects TRBV27 to TRBJ1-4; D unresolved. Trimming took off 8 bases at V and 4 bases at J, with 14 bases between the two ends. The germline V gene encodes CDR1 MNHEY and CDR2 SMNVEV (reference sequence). The CDR3 contains 14 residues. CDR3 DNA: TGTGCCAGCCGGCCGGCTCTAATTAATGAAAAACTGTTTTTT. Protein sequence: CASRPALINEKLFF.

This chain connects TRBV7-6 to TRBJ2-2; weak D call: TRBD1 (6 bases). This CDR3 comprises 15 residues. V shed 1 base and J shed 4 bases, with 10 bases lying between them. CDR1 and CDR2 from the germline V gene are SGHVS and FNYEAQ. Here the CDR3 reads CASSLVVGGTGELFF. The CDR3 nucleotides read TGTGCCAGCAGCTTAGTGGTAGGGGGCACCGGGGAGCTGTTTTTT.

The chain carries TRBV7-2 and TRBJ2-5, with 7 nucleotides matching TRBD2. CDR1 is SGHTA and CDR2 is FQGNSA in the germline V gene. This CDR3 region has 14 residues. V dropped 1 base and J dropped 7; count of bases not matched to a gene: 6. In DNA, the CDR3 is TGTGCCAGCAGCTTAGAAACTAGCGTAGCGACCCAGTACTTC. Amino acids: CASSLETSVATQYF.

This chain uses TRBV6-6 with TRBJ2-3, with D unclear. Germline V gives CDR1 MNHNY, CDR2 SVGAGI (reference sequence). With 5 bases removed from V and 2 bases from J, the gap between germline ends came to 11 bases. The CDR3 consists of 14 residues. For the CDR3, the DNA is TGTGCCAGCAGTGACAAATCCCACACAGATACGCAGTATTTT. Its protein product is CASSDKSHTDTQYF.